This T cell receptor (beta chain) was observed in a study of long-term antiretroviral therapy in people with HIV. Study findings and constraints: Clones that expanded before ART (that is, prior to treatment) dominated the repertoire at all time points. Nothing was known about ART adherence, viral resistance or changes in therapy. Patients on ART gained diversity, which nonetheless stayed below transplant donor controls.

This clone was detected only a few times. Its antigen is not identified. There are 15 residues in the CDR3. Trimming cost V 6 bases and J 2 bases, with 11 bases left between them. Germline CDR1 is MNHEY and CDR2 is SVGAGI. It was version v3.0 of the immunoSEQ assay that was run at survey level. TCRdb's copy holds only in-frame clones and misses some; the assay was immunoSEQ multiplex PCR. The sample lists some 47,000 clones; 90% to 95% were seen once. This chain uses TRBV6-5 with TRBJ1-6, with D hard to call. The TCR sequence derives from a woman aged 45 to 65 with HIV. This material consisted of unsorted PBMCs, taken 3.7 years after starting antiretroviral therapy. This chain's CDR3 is CASSTARPYNSPLHF. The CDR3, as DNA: TGTGCCAGCAGCACCGCCCGGCCCTATAATTCACCCCTCCACTTT.